Below are 2 T cell receptor beta chains sequenced from a single sample in a study of OX40 agonist ivuxolimab in advanced cancers. The repertoire was sequenced with immunoSEQ multiplex PCR; TCRdb's copy has only in-frame clones and lacks some. This sample carries some 64,000 clones, approximately 92% of them seen once, and the ten largest clones take approximately 23%. The starting material was CD4+ or CD8+ T cells sorted from blood, obtained in a trial of the OX40 agonist ivuxolimab. The receptor source for this set is an adult with an advanced solid tumor such as melanoma, head and neck, liver or kidney cancer.

The CDR3 reads CASSLLSAGYGYTF. CDR3 in DNA: TGTGCCAGCAGTTTGCTTTCGGCGGGCTATGGCTACACCTTC. The chain uses TRBV27 and TRBJ1-2; D unclear. Between the trimmed V and J ends, which lost 3 bases and 4 bases, there was a span of 12 bases. Looked up from germline, CDR1 is MNHEY and CDR2 is SMNVEV (reference sequence). The CDR3 covers 14 residues.

This clone occurred once. The gene calls are TRBV5-1 and TRBJ2-1; D gene ambiguous. The CDR3 is made up of 13 amino acids. Trimming removed 0 bases from V and 10 bases from J, with 11 bases in between. Germline loops: CDR1 SGHRS, CDR2 YFSETQ. The CDR3: CASSLAVSYEQFF. In DNA form, the CDR3 reads TGCGCCAGCAGCTTGGCCGTAAGCTACGAGCAGTTCTTC.